Following are 23 T cell receptor beta chains from one sample sequenced in a study of cytomegalovirus exposure and HLA in healthy donors. Method: immunoSEQ multiplex PCR; TCRdb's copy keeps in-frame clones and lacks some. The data hold roughly 130,000 clones, with roughly 90% observed a single time. Sequenced material: PBMCs. The receptors originated from a man younger than 40 in good health and CMV-seronegative.

The genes are TRBV10-3 and TRBJ2-7, with TRBD2 identical over 11 bases. CDR1 is ENHRY and CDR2 is SYGVKD in the germline V gene. J lost 0 bases, V lost 10 bases, and 17 bases had no gene match. CDR3 length equals 18 residues. DNA for the CDR3: TGTGCCACAAATTGGGGGACTAGCGGCCCATCGAGCTCCTACGAGCAGTACTTC. Its translation is CATNWGTSGPSSSYEQYF.

The chain carries TRBV27 and TRBJ1-2; the D gene is possibly TRBD1 (5 bases). CDR3 length: 13 residues. V lost 1 base to trimming and J lost 7 bases, with 10 bases between them. Germline V gene lookup returns CDR1 MNHEY and CDR2 SMNVEV (reference sequence). For the CDR3, the DNA is TGTGCCAGCAGTTTATTTCTGGGGGGTGGCTACACCTTC. This codes for CASSLFLGGGYTF.

Points on this clone: Within the sample, other DNA sequences also encode this same CDR3. The chain joins TRBV19 to TRBJ1-1; 9 bases are shared with TRBD1. In germline, CDR1 is LNHDA, CDR2 SQIVND (reference sequence). CDR3 length: 13 amino acids. With 7 bases clipped from V and 1 base from J, the junction kept 1 base outside the gene matches. This CDR3 reads CASKTGGNTEAFF. CDR3 in DNA: TGTGCCAGTAAGACAGGGGGGAACACTGAAGCTTTCTTT.

The chain combines TRBV19 with TRBJ1-5, with a tentative D call TRBD1 (6 bases). There are 16 residues in the CDR3. V shed 1 base and J shed 6 bases, with 16 bases lying between them. The V gene's germline CDR1 is LNHDA and CDR2 SQIVND (reference sequence). CDR3 nucleotide sequence: TGTGCCAGTAGTATAGGGGACATGTGGGCTGGTCAGCCCCAGCATTTT. Its protein is CASSIGDMWAGQPQHF.

The chain combines TRBV6-5 with TRBJ2-5; TRBD2 matches 8 bases. CDR3 length: 16 residues. Germline CDR1 is MNHEY and CDR2 is SVGAGI. J was trimmed by 7 bases and V by 0 bases; bases with no gene match: 10. CDR3 residues: CASSYSAGGGKGTQYF. DNA for the CDR3: TGTGCCAGCAGTTACTCCGCCGGGGGGGGCAAGGGGACCCAGTACTTC.

The genes are TRBV7-3 and TRBJ2-7, with TRBD1 identical over 9 bases. CDR3 size: 14 residues. V dropped 3 bases and J dropped 4; count of bases not matched to a gene: 4. Germline-derived CDR1 and CDR2 are SGHTA and FQGTGA. The CDR3 bases are TGTGCCAGCAGCTTTGGGACAGGGCGGTACGAGCAGTACTTC. It yields the protein CASSFGTGRYEQYF. Drawing the rest from reference TRBV7-3 and TRBJ2-7, the complete variable domain is GAGVSQTPSNKVTEKGKYVELRCDPISGHTALYWYRQSLGQGPEFLIYFQGTGAADDSGLPNDRFFAVRPEGSVSTLKIQRTERGDSAVYLCASSFGTGRYEQYFGPGTRLTVT.

This clone was recorded a few times. V and J are TRBV18 and TRBJ2-2; tentative D call: TRBD2 (5 bases). The germline V gene has CDR1 KGHSH and CDR2 LQKENI. Trimming shortened V by 3 bases and J by 5 bases, and 7 bases separated the two germline ends. The CDR3 extends over 13 amino acids. The CDR3, as DNA: TGTGCCAGCTCACCGACGGGGACCGGGGAGCTGTTTTTT. Its protein is CASSPTGTGELFF.

This sequence joins TRBV2 and TRBJ1-3; TRBD1 agrees at 7 bases. This CDR3 contains 14 residues. The V and J ends lost 4 bases and 4 bases, in that order; junction bases with no gene match: 4. Germline CDR1 and CDR2: SNHLY and FYNNEI. This chain's CDR3 is CASSVDRAGNTIYF. The DNA of the CDR3 is TGTGCCAGCAGTGTCGACAGGGCGGGAAACACCATATATTTT.

The rearrangement links TRBV19 to TRBJ1-2, with D perhaps TRBD1 (5 bases). V was shortened by 7 bases and J by 5 bases, with 14 bases between the two germline ends. From germline, CDR1 is LNHDA and CDR2 SQIVND (reference sequence). CDR3 size: 13 residues. The CDR3 sequence is CASKYSAGYGYTF. The CDR3 DNA reads TGTGCCAGTAAATACAGTGCAGGGTATGGCTACACCTTC.

The J gene is TRBJ1-2, the V gene TRBV6-5; D not resolved. Trimming took 2 bases from V and 2 from J, leaving 9 bases between them. CDR3 length equals 14 residues. Germline CDR1 reads MNHEY; CDR2 reads SVGAGI. In DNA, the CDR3 is TGTGCCAGCAGTTACAGGAACAGCAACTATGGCTACACCTTC. Its protein is CASSYRNSNYGYTF.

The rearrangement links TRBV5-4 to TRBJ1-2; D uncertain. V was trimmed by 6 bases and J by 4 bases, leaving 16 bases between them. CDR3 length: 14 amino acids. Germline V gene data show CDR1 as SGHNT and CDR2 as YYREEE (reference sequence). The CDR3 loop is CASNVGNRGYGYTF. CDR3 DNA: TGTGCCAGCAACGTGGGGAATCGGGGCTATGGCTACACCTTC.

The chain combines TRBV15 with TRBJ2-3; 7 bases match TRBD2. The ends lost 1 base at V and 0 bases at J; junction bases unmatched: 4. Germline CDR1 is LNHNV and CDR2 is YYDKDF (reference sequence). The CDR3 runs to 16 residues. This CDR3 reads CATSRVPGGSTDTQYF. CDR3 coding DNA: TGTGCCACCAGCAGAGTTCCGGGAGGTAGCACAGATACGCAGTATTTT.

A few counts support this clone. The V and J genes are TRBV19 and TRBJ1-6, with 7 positions matching TRBD1. Germline V gene lookup returns CDR1 LNHDA and CDR2 SQIVND (reference sequence). The CDR3 is made up of 15 amino acids. Losses at the gene ends were 7 bases for V and 7 bases for J; bases not matched to a gene: 10. This chain's CDR3 is CASTSRTRGNSPLHF. The CDR3 nucleotides are TGTGCCAGTACCTCGCGGACCAGGGGGAATTCACCCCTCCACTTT.

The gene calls are TRBV5-3 and TRBJ1-6; D gene ambiguous. TRBV5-3 is an ORF, and what it does is uncertain. The CDR3 runs 13 residues. V lost 4 bases, J lost 8 bases, and 10 bases lay in between. The CDR3 region has the DNA TGTGCCAGAAGCAGGAAGAGGGATTCACCCCTCCACTTT. It yields the protein CARSRKRDSPLHF.

J is TRBJ2-1 and V is TRBV5-4, with 7 nucleotides matching TRBD2. V was clipped by 0 bases and J by 0 bases; unmatched bases: 3. Germline values: CDR1 SGHNT, CDR2 YYREEE (reference sequence). The CDR3 covers 16 residues. For the CDR3, the DNA is TGTGCCAGCAGCTTGGCTGAGCGGGGCTCCTACAATGAGCAGTTCTTC. Its protein product is CASSLAERGSYNEQFF. Full variable domain (missing parts from reference TRBV5-4 and TRBJ2-1): ETGVTQSPTHLIKTRGQQVTLRCSSQSGHNTVSWYQQALGQGPQFIFQYYREEENGRGNFPPRFSGLQFPNYSSELNVNALELDDSALYLCASSLAERGSYNEQFFGPGTRLTVL.

The chain links TRBV27 to TRBJ2-1, with TRBD2 identical over 8 bases. This CDR3 is built from 15 residues. Germline trimming cut 2 bases from V and 5 bases from J; bases unmatched to any gene: 5. The V gene's germline CDR1 is MNHEY and CDR2 SMNVEV (reference sequence). The CDR3 bases are TGTGCCAGCAGTTTAAGTAGCGGGATTAACAATGAGCAGTTCTTC. It codes for CASSLSSGINNEQFF.

This chain connects TRBV18 to TRBJ2-7, with 7 positions matching TRBD2. The CDR3 spans 15 residues. Germline V gives CDR1 KGHSH, CDR2 LQKENI. V shed 4 bases, J shed 3 bases, and the junction held 9 bases outside the gene matches. CDR3 nucleotides: TGTGCCAGCTCACTGGGAGGGGATAGGGGCTACGAGCAGTACTTC. It translates to CASSLGGDRGYEQYF. Looking up the rest from reference TRBV18 and TRBJ2-7 gives the full variable domain: NAGVMQNPRHLVRRRGQEARLRCSPMKGHSHVYWYRQLPEEGLKFMVYLQKENIIDESGMPKERFSAEFPKEGPSILRIQQVVRGDSAAYFCASSLGGDRGYEQYFGPGTRLTVT.

The V and J genes are TRBV19 and TRBJ1-4; the D gene is possibly TRBD1 (6 bases). The CDR3 is 18 amino acids. V shed 4 bases and J shed 0 bases, with 18 bases lying between them. Germline CDR1 reads LNHDA; CDR2 reads SQIVND (reference sequence). CDR3: CASSTTGHLGATNEKLFF. In DNA, the CDR3 is TGTGCCAGTAGTACCACGGGACATTTAGGTGCAACTAATGAAAAACTGTTTTTT.

The V call is TRBV5-1, the J call TRBJ2-1, with TRBD1 matching 7 bases. The CDR3 consists of 16 residues. Trimming took 3 bases from V and 6 from J; bases not matched to a gene: 12. The V gene's germline CDR1 is SGHRS and CDR2 YFSETQ. This CDR3 reads CASSSRTGSTPNEQFF. CDR3 sequence (DNA): TGCGCCAGCAGCTCTAGGACAGGTTCCACCCCCAATGAGCAGTTCTTC.

The rearrangement joins TRBV18 to TRBJ1-1, with D maybe TRBD1 (6 bases). V dropped 5 bases and J dropped 11 bases, with 21 bases sitting between them. Looked up from germline, CDR1 is KGHSH and CDR2 is LQKENI. The CDR3 spans 14 residues. The CDR3 coding sequence is TGTGCCAGCTCAGGCGGGCCAGGGGTATATGTTGCTTTCTTT. Its protein product is CASSGGPGVYVAFF. Using reference TRBV18 and TRBJ1-1 for the parts outside the CDR3, the full variable domain is NAGVMQNPRHLVRRRGQEARLRCSPMKGHSHVYWYRQLPEEGLKFMVYLQKENIIDESGMPKERFSAEFPKEGPSILRIQQVVRGDSAAYFCASSGGPGVYVAFFGQGTRLTVV.

V is TRBV29-1 and J is TRBJ2-7; 7 bases line up with TRBD1. The CDR3 consists of 14 residues. V lost 2 bases, J lost 4 bases, and 8 bases stayed unmatched. The V gene's germline CDR1 is SQVTM and CDR2 ANQGSEA. CDR3 sequence: CSVESEGAVYEQYF. The CDR3, as DNA: TGCAGCGTTGAAAGCGAGGGGGCAGTATACGAGCAGTACTTC.

This clone was counted only a few times. The V gene is TRBV30, the J gene TRBJ1-3; no clear D. V was clipped by 7 bases and J by 6 bases, with 7 bases between them. The CDR3 extends over 10 amino acids. Looked up from germline, CDR1 is GTSNPN and CDR2 is SVGIG (reference sequence). CDR3 residues: CASGENTIYF. The DNA of the CDR3 is TGTGCCTCCGGAGAAAACACCATATATTTT.

The CDR3 sequence is CASSWGAYNEQFF. DNA for the CDR3: TGCGCCAGCAGCTGGGGGGCCTACAATGAGCAGTTCTTC. V is TRBV5-1 and J is TRBJ2-1; D perhaps matches TRBD2 (6 bases). This CDR3 is 13 amino acids long. Per the germline V gene, CDR1 is SGHRS and CDR2 is YFSETQ. V lost 3 bases and J lost 2, with 6 bases in between.